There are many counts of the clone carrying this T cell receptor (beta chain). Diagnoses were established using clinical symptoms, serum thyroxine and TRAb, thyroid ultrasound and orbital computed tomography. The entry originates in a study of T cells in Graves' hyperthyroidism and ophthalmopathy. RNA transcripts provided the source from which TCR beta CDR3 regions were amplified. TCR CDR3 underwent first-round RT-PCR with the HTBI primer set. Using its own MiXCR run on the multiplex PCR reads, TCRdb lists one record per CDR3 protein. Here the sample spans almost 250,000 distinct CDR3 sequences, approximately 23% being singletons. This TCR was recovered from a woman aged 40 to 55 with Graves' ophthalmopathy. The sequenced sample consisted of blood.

The CDR3 here is CASSPDSVAYEQYF. In DNA form, the CDR3 reads TGTGCCAGCAGTCCCGACAGTGTCGCCTACGAGCAGTACTTC. V is TRBV6-5 and J is TRBJ2-7; D may be TRBD1 (5 bases). This CDR3 spans 14 amino acids. The germline V gene encodes CDR1 MNHEY and CDR2 SVGAGI. The germline V and J ends were trimmed by 5 bases and 2 bases, with 13 bases remaining between them.